What follows describes a single T cell receptor (beta chain). The sample originates from a study of cytotoxic CD8 clonotypes in ibrutinib-treated CLL. Only in-frame clones appear in the TCRdb table, and some are missing; sequencing was by immunoSEQ multiplex PCR. Of under 200,000 clones detected, around 84% appear once; the ten largest clones hold around 2.1%. The CDR3 has 15 amino acids. Germline CDR1 is MDHEN and CDR2 is SYDVKM. Trimming took 8 bases from V and 10 from J; bases not matched to a gene: 12. The chain employs TRBV28 and TRBJ2-1, with TRBD1 matching over 12 bases. The specimen comprised PBMCs, sampled after 12 months of ibrutinib treatment. The source of this sequence is a human donor with chronic lymphocytic leukemia. CDR3 amino acids: CASRIPGQGAWEQFF. The CDR3 DNA is TGTGCCAGCCGTATTCCGGGACAGGGGGCTTGGGAGCAGTTCTTC.